These T cell receptor beta chains were read from a single sample in a study of blood T cell repertoires in COVID-19. Sequenced by immunoSEQ multiplex PCR; TCRdb stores in-frame clones only, minus some. The sample yields about 350,000 clones, 88% seen once. The sequencing sample was made of peripheral blood. Receptors were obtained from an older woman with COVID-19, enrolled during active disease. Each CDR3 is given with its conserved first and last residue. D genes are given only for firm matches. For some rows the clone size is stated as once, few or many, or as a class when expanded; others skip it.

clone_size	v_call	j_call	d_call	cdr3_aa	cdr3_nt
.	TRBV6-5	TRBJ1-1	.	CASSYLLRGEAFF	TGTGCCAGCAGTTACCTCCTGCGGGGTGAAGCTTTCTTT
.	TRBV30	TRBJ2-7	.	CAWSVIRWQTSYEQYF	TGTGCCTGGAGTGTAATCCGGTGGCAGACATCCTACGAGCAGTACTTC
once	TRBV28	TRBJ1-5	TRBD1	CASSSGTGGDQPQHF	TGTGCCAGCAGTTCCGGGACAGGGGGAGATCAGCCCCAGCATTTT
.	TRBV4-1	TRBJ2-1	.	CASSRVGGGSYNEQFF	TGCGCCAGCAGCCGCGTAGGGGGGGGCTCCTACAATGAGCAGTTCTTC
.	TRBV7-9	TRBJ1-3	TRBD1	CASSPGTAGFSGNTIYF	TGTGCCAGCAGCCCCGGGACAGCTGGCTTCTCTGGAAACACCATATATTTT
.	TRBV5-1	TRBJ2-3	TRBD2	CASSPSIAGAQDTQYF	TGCGCCAGCAGCCCGAGTATAGCGGGGGCGCAAGATACGCAGTATTTT
.	TRBV7-2	TRBJ1-1	TRBD1	CASSFVGTENTEAFF	TGTGCCAGCAGCTTCGTCGGGACAGAGAACACTGAAGCTTTCTTT
.	TRBV6-5	TRBJ1-5	TRBD1	CASRPGTGANQPQHF	TGTGCCAGCAGGCCAGGGACAGGGGCCAATCAGCCCCAGCATTTT
.	TRBV24-1	TRBJ1-1	.	CATSDSQYTEAFF	TGTGCCACCAGTGATTCACAGTACACTGAAGCTTTCTTT
.	TRBV6-5	TRBJ2-7	TRBD2	CASSYEAGGPAYEQYF	TGTGCCAGCAGTTACGAAGCGGGGGGCCCCGCCTACGAGCAGTACTTC
.	TRBV24-1	TRBJ1-2	TRBD1	CATSDAGQDYGYTF	TGTGCCACCAGTGATGCGGGACAGGACTATGGCTACACCTTC
.	TRBV28	TRBJ1-6	TRBD1	CASSVPGQGNSPLHF	TGTGCCAGCAGTGTCCCGGGACAGGGTAATTCACCCCTCCACTTT
.	TRBV7-2	TRBJ1-2	.	CASSLEAGVGYTF	TGTGCCAGCAGCTTAGAGGCCGGGGTCGGCTACACCTTC
.	TRBV30	TRBJ2-1	TRBD2	CACITSGGQNEQFF	TGTGCCTGTATTACTAGCGGGGGACAAAATGAGCAGTTCTTC
.	TRBV6-2/TRBV6-3	TRBJ1-2	.	CASSYSPDTTIYGYTF	TGTGCCAGCAGTTACTCCCCGGACACGACGATCTATGGCTACACCTTC
.	TRBV4-1	TRBJ1-2	.	CASSQDYASPRHGYTF	TGCGCCAGCAGCCAAGACTACGCGTCCCCGCGGCATGGCTACACCTTC
.	TRBV19	TRBJ1-5	.	CASSIGGDSYNQPQHF	TGTGCCAGTAGTATCGGTGGAGACAGTTACAATCAGCCCCAGCATTTT
.	TRBV5-1	TRBJ1-2	.	CASSSSTGSHGYTF	TGCGCCAGCAGCTCGTCGACAGGTTCTCATGGCTACACCTTC
.	TRBV6-5	TRBJ2-3	TRBD2	CASSRLAGLEDTQYF	TGTGCCAGCAGTAGACTAGCGGGGTTAGAAGATACGCAGTATTTT
.	TRBV5-1	TRBJ2-7	TRBD1	CASSLDRITYEQYF	TGCGCCAGCAGTTTGGACAGGATAACCTACGAGCAGTACTTC
.	TRBV7-2	TRBJ1-6	TRBD1	CASSPRPGGNNSPLHF	TGTGCCAGCAGCCCTAGACCAGGGGGTAATAATTCACCCCTCCACTTT
few	TRBV5-5	TRBJ1-1	.	CASSFQLPTEAFF	TGTGCCAGCAGCTTTCAGTTGCCCACTGAAGCTTTCTTT
.	TRBV30	TRBJ2-3	.	CAWSVLRDTQYF	TGTGCCTGGAGTGTACTACGGGATACGCAGTATTTT
.	TRBV10-3	TRBJ2-3	TRBD2	CAISDQVAGVSTDTQYF	TGTGCCATCAGTGATCAGGTAGCGGGGGTTTCCACAGATACGCAGTATTTT
.	TRBV19	TRBJ2-1	TRBD2	CASSMLGGAAYNEQFF	TGTGCCAGTAGTATGCTCGGGGGGGCCGCGTACAATGAGCAGTTCTTC
.	TRBV7-9	TRBJ1-1	.	CASSLGGAASTEAFF	TGTGCCAGCAGTCTTGGGGGCGCCGCGAGCACTGAAGCTTTCTTT
few	TRBV10-3	TRBJ2-5	.	CAIRAWAGQQETQYF	TGTGCCATCAGGGCCTGGGCGGGGCAACAAGAGACCCAGTACTTC
.	TRBV14	TRBJ1-1	TRBD1	CASSRKQGVETEAFF	TGTGCCAGCAGCCGAAAACAGGGGGTGGAGACTGAAGCTTTCTTT
.	TRBV28	TRBJ1-2	TRBD1	CASSSSGTGEPYGYTF	TGTGCCAGCAGTTCCTCCGGGACAGGGGAGCCCTATGGCTACACCTTC
.	TRBV6-4	TRBJ2-1	.	CASSDSGAGEQFF	TGTGCCAGCAGTGACTCAGGGGCGGGGGAGCAGTTCTTC
.	TRBV7-9	TRBJ1-6	TRBD1	CASQMGDRLNPNSPLHF	TGTGCCAGTCAGATGGGGGACAGGCTAAACCCAAATTCACCCCTCCACTTT
.	TRBV24-1	TRBJ2-5	.	CATKRGSQETQYF	TGTGCCACCAAAAGGGGGTCCCAAGAGACCCAGTACTTC
.	TRBV19	TRBJ1-2	.	CASKEGDVSGYTF	TGTGCCAGTAAGGAGGGCGACGTGAGTGGCTACACCTTC
.	TRBV12-3/TRBV12-4	TRBJ1-2	TRBD1	CASSPTGGYGYTF	TGTGCCAGCAGTCCGACAGGGGGCTATGGCTACACCTTC
.	TRBV3-1/TRBV3-2	TRBJ1-2	.	CASSLGEGGYTF	TGTGCCAGCAGCCTTGGGGAGGGTGGCTACACCTTC
.	TRBV27	TRBJ1-4	.	CASSLSPGSGEKLFF	TGTGCCAGCAGTTTATCGCCAGGGTCGGGTGAAAAACTGTTTTTT
.	TRBV27	TRBJ2-4	TRBD2	CASSLAGGQNIQYF	TGTGCCAGCAGTTTAGCGGGGGGGCAAAACATTCAGTACTTC
.	TRBV6-4	TRBJ1-1	.	CASPTGNTEAFF	TGTGCCAGCCCGACGGGGAACACTGAAGCTTTCTTT
.	TRBV4-3	TRBJ1-2	.	CASSQEGGQGNYGYTF	TGCGCCAGCAGCCAAGAGGGGGGTCAGGGCAACTATGGCTACACCTTC
.	TRBV27	TRBJ1-4	TRBD1	CASGGQGVSEKLFF	TGTGCCAGCGGCGGACAGGGGGTATCTGAAAAACTGTTTTTT
.	TRBV28	TRBJ2-3	TRBD2	CASSGGAQYF	TGTGCCAGCAGCGGGGGGGCGCAGTATTTT
.	TRBV13	TRBJ2-7	.	CASSSGEALYEQYF	TGTGCCAGCAGCTCAGGGGAAGCGTTATACGAGCAGTACTTC
.	TRBV7-2	TRBJ2-5	TRBD1	CASSLGQGRAQETQYF	TGTGCCAGCAGCCTAGGACAGGGGAGAGCTCAAGAGACCCAGTACTTC
.	TRBV7-9	TRBJ2-2	.	CAMTGTTNTGELFF	TGTGCCATGACCGGGACAACGAACACCGGGGAGCTGTTTTTT
.	TRBV23-1	TRBJ1-6	.	CASSQSARGGNSPLHF	TGCGCCAGCAGTCAATCGGCTCGAGGCGGTAATTCACCCCTCCACTTT
.	TRBV3-1/TRBV3-2	TRBJ1-2	.	CASSQRSRDNYYGYTF	TGTGCCAGCAGCCAGCGAAGCCGGGACAATTACTATGGCTACACCTTC
.	TRBV30	TRBJ1-1	.	CAWSVRRTVLMNTEAFF	TGTGCCTGGAGTGTACGCAGGACAGTTCTTATGAACACTGAAGCTTTCTTT
.	TRBV3-1/TRBV3-2	TRBJ2-3	TRBD2	CASSYPGGAGGTDTQYF	TGTGCCAGCAGCTACCCCGGGGGGGCCGGAGGTACAGATACGCAGTATTTT
.	TRBV7-6	TRBJ1-4	TRBD1	CASSRTGGVEKLFF	TGTGCCAGCAGCCGGACAGGGGGGGTTGAAAAACTGTTTTTT
once	TRBV5-4	TRBJ1-1	.	CASSPGGAAGTEAFF	TGTGCCAGCAGCCCGGGCGGGGCAGCGGGCACTGAAGCTTTCTTT
.	TRBV19	TRBJ2-3	.	CASRSSLRGPTDTQYF	TGTGCCAGTAGATCTTCCCTGCGGGGGCCGACAGATACGCAGTATTTT